Listed below are T cell receptor beta chains from one sample, sequenced in a study of cytomegalovirus exposure and HLA in healthy donors. Produced via immunoSEQ multiplex PCR; TCRdb's table is partial and in-frame only. The table records about 120,000 clones, roughly 80% of them present only once. The sequencing input was PBMCs. Receptor source: a man between 18 and 29 years old in good health and CMV-seropositive. CDR3s leave out the opening cysteine and the closing phenylalanine or tryptophan. Clone size appears in some rows only: once, few, many, or a class for an expanded clone.

V gene,clone size,CDR3 protein
TRBV13,once,ASSQRLQNTEAF
TRBV12-5,-,ASGLVSVREQF
TRBV6-1,-,ASGRGSGANVLT
TRBV30,-,AWSVDIDSYEQY
TRBV4-2,-,ASSPLGGSDTGELF
TRBV7-8,once,ASGLQPDNEQF
TRBV2,-,ASSVLATNEKLF
TRBV19,-,ASTETGLGNTEAF
TRBV19,-,ASGSRQGVNEQF
TRBV12-5,-,ASGLGQVSVEQF
TRBV9,-,ASSLSGITDTQY
TRBV7-2,once,ASSPDRAGNTIY
TRBV30,few,AWSLTGGYEQY
TRBV30,few,AWSAFGVEQY
TRBV11-2,-,ASSLVAGAYNEQF
TRBV7-2,-,ASSLGGGGGAGYGYT
TRBV25-1,-,ASGVTADRSYEQY
TRBV7-9,-,ASSYNRGHPNGGTDTQY
TRBV9,-,ASSLTGDDEQF
TRBV7-8,once,ASSLGAPGASGYQETQY
TRBV6-4,-,ASSLVTSGGEQF
TRBV25-1,few,ATSTGGGYT
TRBV2,-,ATRANTEAF
TRBV27,-,ASGALNYGYT
TRBV6-4,-,ASSDSVGGWIKSEEENEKLF
TRBV5-5,few,ASSLWARGSSNYGYT
TRBV5-1,-,ASSLAGNTNEKLF
TRBV4-1,-,ASSQATAGLSNQPQH
TRBV5-1,-,ASSLAGTSVTDTQY
TRBV4-3,few,ASSRDRAGADTQY
TRBV4-1,once,ASSRLLTTGSTEAF
TRBV5-1,-,ASSFALYTDTQY
TRBV6-6,-,ASSYHRDSFTDTQY
TRBV18,-,ASSSTQGAAGELF
TRBV4-1,once,ASSQLRGGLDNEQF
TRBV7-9,-,ASSLGTSNSNQPQH
TRBV7-2,-,ASSFDSGGVYEQY
TRBV7-6,-,ASSRDLTGRTGELF
TRBV4-1,-,ASSQDQTVSYEQY
TRBV5-6,-,ASSFRDGGGAYEQY
TRBV6-5,-,ASSYELTASTDTQY
TRBV2,-,ASKPTGSPVETQY